The rows below give T cell receptor beta chains drawn from one sample of a study of T cell responses to AZD1222 COVID-19 vaccine. Sequencing used immunoSEQ multiplex PCR; TCRdb keeps in-frame clones, though not all of them. The data show approximately 110,000 clones, 70% to 90% seen once. The specimen comprised peripheral blood, sampled on day 0 of AZD1222 vaccination. These receptors were collected from an adult in good health. CDR3s include the opening cysteine and the closing phenylalanine or tryptophan. A D gene is named only where the DNA matches it firmly. A clone size is listed for some rows: how often the clone was seen (once, few, many), or a class if it is expanded.

j_call | clone_size | d_call | v_call | cdr3_aa | cdr3_nt
TRBJ2-3 | NA | TRBD2 | TRBV11-2 | CASSAGTSSAQYF | TGTGCCAGCAGCGCCGGGACTAGCTCCGCGCAGTATTTT
TRBJ2-5 | NA | NA | TRBV5-1 | CASSLFGAEETQYF | TGCGCCAGCAGCTTGTTCGGGGCGGAGGAGACCCAGTACTTC
TRBJ1-2 | NA | NA | TRBV4-1 | CASSQSQGNYGYTF | TGCGCCAGCAGCCAAAGCCAGGGGAACTATGGCTACACCTTC
TRBJ1-1 | once | NA | TRBV12-3/TRBV12-4 | CASGGQMNTEAFF | TGTGCCAGCGGAGGACAGATGAACACTGAAGCTTTCTTT
TRBJ2-2 | NA | TRBD1 | TRBV5-1 | CASSLTGDTGELFF | TGCGCCAGCAGCTTGACAGGGGACACCGGGGAGCTGTTTTTT
TRBJ2-5 | NA | NA | TRBV6-2/TRBV6-3 | CASSYFPRRQPQETQYF | TGTGCCAGCAGTTACTTTCCTCGGCGGCAGCCGCAAGAGACCCAGTACTTC
TRBJ1-4 | NA | TRBD1 | TRBV18 | CASSAGQEDEKLFF | TGTGCCAGCTCAGCGGGACAGGAGGATGAAAAACTGTTTTTT
TRBJ1-3 | NA | NA | TRBV28 | CASSRRELPSGNTIYF | TGTGCCAGCAGCAGGCGGGAACTCCCCTCTGGAAACACCATATATTTT
TRBJ1-2 | NA | NA | TRBV7-2 | CASSLDSIYGYTF | TGTGCCAGCAGCTTAGACAGTATCTATGGCTACACCTTC
TRBJ1-2 | NA | TRBD1 | TRBV9 | CASSPRDRGLGYGYTF | TGTGCCAGCAGCCCCCGGGACAGGGGGCTTGGCTATGGCTACACCTTC
TRBJ1-3 | NA | NA | TRBV9 | CASSTPRDGNTIYF | TGTGCCAGCAGCACCCCGAGGGATGGAAACACCATATATTTT
TRBJ1-3 | once | NA | TRBV28 | CASSGPGRPSGNTIYF | TGTGCCAGCAGTGGGCCAGGCCGTCCCTCTGGAAACACCATATATTTT
TRBJ2-1 | NA | NA | TRBV5-6 | CASSLARGDEQFF | TGTGCCAGCAGCTTGGCTAGGGGGGATGAGCAGTTCTTC
TRBJ2-1 | NA | TRBD1 | TRBV27 | CASSLDRGHNEQFF | TGTGCCAGCAGTTTGGACAGGGGCCACAATGAGCAGTTCTTC
TRBJ2-3 | once | NA | TRBV15 | CATRPPAGTYQYF | TGTGCCACCAGGCCTCCCGCAGGGACATATCAGTATTTT
TRBJ2-1 | NA | NA | TRBV9 | CASSASRQEAYEQFF | TGTGCCAGCAGCGCCTCGAGACAGGAGGCCTATGAGCAGTTCTTC
TRBJ1-5 | once | NA | TRBV18 | CASSPPPGDYQPQHF | TGTGCCAGCTCACCACCGCCGGGGGACTATCAGCCCCAGCATTTT
TRBJ1-4 | NA | NA | TRBV27 | CASSRGAQTELFF | TGTGCCAGCAGCCGCGGAGCCCAAACAGAACTGTTTTTT
TRBJ2-5 | NA | NA | TRBV5-5 | CASSSWGVVETQYF | TGTGCCAGCAGCTCATGGGGGGTAGTAGAGACCCAGTACTTC
TRBJ1-1 | NA | NA | TRBV7-2 | CASSLVGGYYAEAFF | TGTGCCAGCAGCTTAGTCGGCGGATACTATGCTGAAGCTTTCTTT
TRBJ1-2 | NA | NA | TRBV18 | CASSPSHRVARGYTF | TGTGCCAGCTCACCGTCTCACAGGGTAGCCCGTGGCTACACCTTC
TRBJ2-2 | NA | NA | TRBV28 | CASRAMGSHTGELFF | TGTGCCAGCAGGGCTATGGGCAGTCACACCGGGGAGCTGTTTTTT
TRBJ2-3 | many | NA | TRBV11-2 | CASSFSEPVTDTQYF | TGTGCCAGCAGCTTCTCTGAGCCCGTCACAGATACGCAGTATTTT
TRBJ1-3 | NA | NA | TRBV5-7 | CASSFRDAGSGNTIYF | TGTGCCAGCAGCTTTCGGGACGCGGGCTCTGGAAACACCATATATTTT
TRBJ2-1 | NA | NA | TRBV7-2 | CASSLRPGDEQFF | TGTGCCAGCAGCTTACGTCCGGGGGATGAGCAGTTCTTC
TRBJ1-2 | NA | NA | TRBV7-9 | CASSLGSAGNYGYTF | TGTGCCAGCAGCTTAGGGTCTGCAGGGAACTATGGCTACACCTTC